This T cell receptor beta chain emerged from a study of cytomegalovirus exposure and HLA in healthy donors. Whole-study findings and limits: Association of approximately 18,000 TCR beta sequences with HLA alleles was found at 0.05 false discovery rate in a later analysis.

A multiplex PCR was run with 60 Vbeta primers and 13 Jbeta primers. The table came from immunoSEQ multiplex PCR; TCRdb's copy has only in-frame clones and leaves some out. The data show about 210,000 clones, over 60% seen once. CDR1 is SGHRS and CDR2 is YFSETQ in the germline V gene. V lost 3 bases, J lost 0 bases, and 12 bases lay in between. The CDR3 spans 15 residues. Concerning this clone itself: The antigen is undetermined.

The V gene is TRBV5-1, the J gene TRBJ1-2; perhaps TRBD1 as D (5 bases). The TCR originated in a male donor in good health and CMV-seronegative. Sequenced material: PBMCs. The CDR3 region is CASSSRDSTNYGYTF. Here the CDR3 DNA reads TGCGCCAGCAGCTCGAGAGACAGTACTAACTATGGCTACACCTTC.